This is a list of T cell receptor beta chains from one sample in a study of cytomegalovirus exposure and HLA in healthy donors. Using immunoSEQ multiplex PCR, the repertoire was profiled, and TCRdb retains in-frame clones only, with some absent. The data show 200,000 to 300,000 clones, approximately 84% seen once. Sequencing was done on a sample of PBMCs. The receptors originated from a woman aged 35 to 49 in good health and CMV-seropositive. Each CDR3 is given with its conserved first and last residue. The D gene is left open where the match is weak. Expanded clones get a size class; other rows say once, few or many, or leave the size out.

once	TRBJ2-7	TRBV30	TRBD2	CAWSPRLAGYYEQYF	TGTGCCTGGAGTCCTCGACTAGCGGGTTACTACGAGCAGTACTTC
NA	TRBJ2-5	TRBV7-2	TRBD2	CASSIGVAGMETQYF	TGTGCCAGCTCGATTGGAGTAGCGGGAATGGAGACCCAGTACTTC
NA	TRBJ2-7	TRBV5-1	NA	CASSPGQKASYEQYF	TGCGCCAGCAGCCCCGGACAGAAAGCCTCCTACGAGCAGTACTTC
NA	TRBJ1-2	TRBV5-5	TRBD1	CASSRQGSGYTF	TGTGCCAGCAGCAGACAGGGTAGTGGCTACACCTTC
NA	TRBJ2-5	TRBV7-2	NA	CASSPRSDPGWETQYF	TGTGCCAGCAGCCCCCGATCGGACCCGGGATGGGAGACCCAGTACTTC
NA	TRBJ2-4	TRBV7-2	TRBD2	CASSSAGAGNIQYF	TGTGCCAGCAGCTCCGCGGGAGCTGGAAACATTCAGTACTTC
few	TRBJ2-7	TRBV18	NA	CASSPRQLEQYF	TGTGCCAGCTCACCCCGACAGCTCGAGCAGTACTTC
NA	TRBJ2-1	TRBV4-1	TRBD2	CASSQETVQGTSGIREQFF	TGCGCCAGCAGCCAAGAGACCGTTCAGGGGACTAGCGGGATCCGTGAGCAGTTCTTC
NA	TRBJ2-7	TRBV10-2	TRBD2	CASMGTSYEQYF	TGCGCCAGCATGGGGACTAGCTACGAGCAGTACTTC
NA	TRBJ2-7	TRBV7-8	NA	CASSNAGGRGFEQYF	TGTGCCAGCAGCAATGCCGGGGGCAGGGGGTTCGAGCAGTACTTC
NA	TRBJ2-6	TRBV19	NA	CASSMGGPANVLTF	TGTGCCAGTAGCATGGGGGGGCCAGCCAACGTCCTGACTTTC
NA	TRBJ2-2	TRBV4-3	NA	CASSQDRRGIGGTGELFF	TGCGCCAGCAGCCAAGATCGGAGGGGAATAGGTGGGACCGGGGAGCTGTTTTTT
NA	TRBJ1-1	TRBV28	NA	CASSLTALNTEAFF	TGTGCCAGCAGTTTAACAGCCTTGAACACTGAAGCTTTCTTT
NA	TRBJ2-7	TRBV11-3	TRBD2	CASSRSGKTYEQYF	TGTGCCAGCAGCCGTAGCGGGAAGACCTACGAGCAGTACTTC
NA	TRBJ2-7	TRBV7-6	NA	CASSPSQGRSYEQYF	TGTGCCAGCAGCCCTTCCCAGGGGCGCTCCTACGAGCAGTACTTC
NA	TRBJ2-1	TRBV27	TRBD2	CASNRGTSGRYNEQFF	TGTGCCAGCAACAGAGGGACTAGCGGGCGCTACAATGAGCAGTTCTTC
NA	TRBJ2-2	TRBV4-3	NA	CASSQEWTHLGGLGGELFF	TGCGCCAGCAGCCAAGAATGGACCCATCTTGGGGGCCTTGGTGGGGAGCTGTTTTTT
NA	TRBJ1-4	TRBV7-9	TRBD1	CASSEQGAREEKLFF	TGTGCCAGCAGCGAACAGGGGGCGCGGGAAGAAAAACTGTTTTTT
NA	TRBJ2-5	TRBV11-3	TRBD2	CASSLGLAGQETQYF	TGTGCCAGCAGCTTAGGACTAGCGGGACAAGAGACCCAGTACTTC
once	TRBJ2-1	TRBV7-2	TRBD2	CASSLAFGRTGNEQFF	TGTGCCAGCAGCTTAGCCTTCGGGAGGACGGGCAATGAGCAGTTCTTC
NA	TRBJ2-7	TRBV9	TRBD2	CASSVESSGNYEQYF	TGTGCCAGCAGCGTAGAATCTAGCGGAAACTACGAGCAGTACTTC
NA	TRBJ2-7	TRBV5-1	TRBD2	CASSLGTSGITSFGGEQYF	TGCGCCAGCAGCTTAGGGACTAGCGGGATTACCTCTTTTGGGGGGGAGCAGTACTTC
NA	TRBJ2-2	TRBV11-3	NA	CASSFDSPGELFF	TGTGCCAGCAGCTTTGACTCCCCCGGGGAGCTGTTTTTT
NA	TRBJ2-3	TRBV7-9	TRBD2	CASSPSGSDTDTQYF	TGTGCCAGCAGCCCAAGCGGGAGCGACACAGATACGCAGTATTTT
once	TRBJ2-3	TRBV11-2	TRBD2	CAQGAGDSGSSGDTQYF	TGCGCTCAGGGTGCGGGGGATAGCGGGAGTAGTGGAGATACGCAGTATTTT
NA	TRBJ2-4	TRBV19	NA	CAVNPGEGKNIQYF	TGTGCCGTTAACCCAGGGGAAGGCAAAAACATTCAGTACTTC
NA	TRBJ2-7	TRBV9	TRBD2	CASSPRTSGSAEQYF	TGTGCCAGCAGCCCCCGGACTAGCGGGAGCGCCGAGCAGTACTTC
NA	TRBJ1-5	TRBV5-6	NA	CASSRLGNQPQHF	TGTGCCAGCAGCCGCCTCGGGAATCAGCCCCAGCATTTT
NA	TRBJ1-6	TRBV30	NA	CAWSVRGGSPLHF	TGTGCCTGGAGTGTGCGGGGGGGGTCACCCCTCCACTTT
NA	TRBJ2-7	TRBV30	TRBD1	CAWTPDRGLYEQYF	TGTGCCTGGACCCCTGACAGGGGGCTTTACGAGCAGTACTTC
NA	TRBJ2-7	TRBV27	TRBD2	CASGGLAGGEQYF	TGTGCCAGCGGGGGACTAGCGGGAGGCGAGCAGTACTTC